Below, 4 T cell receptor beta chains from the same sample are listed, as sequenced in a study of T-cell reconstitution after alpha-beta-depleted transplantation in children. Unique molecular identifiers featured in how the TCRbeta library was prepared. TCRdb fed the PCR reads into MiXCR, producing one record per CDR3 protein. The sample consists of over 150,000 distinct CDR3 sequences, around 7% of them appearing once. The sample was PBMCs, taken before TCRalphabeta/CD19-depleted stem cell transplant. The receptors derive from a boy between 2 and 15 years old with acute lymphoblastic leukemia, due to receive a stem cell transplant.

This clonotype was detected ten times or more. J is TRBJ2-1 and V is TRBV15; 8 bases map to TRBD1. The CDR3 loop spans 16 amino acids. CDR1 and CDR2 (germline): LNHNV, YYDKDF (reference sequence). Trimming cost V 3 bases and J 5 bases; bases outside gene matches: 9. CDR3 in DNA: TGTGCCACCAGCAGTGGACAGGGAACACCTAACAATGAGCAGTTCTTC. Translation gives CATSSGQGTPNNEQFF.

This clonotype was picked up many times. This chain connects TRBV29-1 to TRBJ2-4; 10 bases are shared with TRBD2. Germline CDR1 and CDR2: SQVTM and ANQGSEA. V lost 0 bases and J lost 1; bases outside the gene matches: 3. This CDR3 has 16 amino acids. This CDR3 is CSVEDYSGGAKNIQYF. The CDR3 bases are TGCAGCGTTGAAGATTATAGCGGGGGGGCCAAAAACATTCAGTACTTC.

The chain is built from TRBV5-6 and TRBJ1-2; unclear D gene. The CDR3 sequence is 12 residues long. V was pared by 0 bases and J by 7 bases, with 7 bases between. Germline V gives CDR1 SGHDT, CDR2 YYEEEE. CDR3 nucleotide sequence: TGTGCCAGCAGCTTGGGTACAGCTGGCTACACCTTC. Its protein product is CASSLGTAGYTF.

Only a few counts were recorded for this clonotype. The chain recombines TRBV28 with TRBJ1-4; a possible D gene is TRBD1 (5 bases). V shed 2 bases and J shed 0 bases, with 13 bases lying between them. The CDR3 contains 17 residues. Per the germline V gene, CDR1 is MDHEN and CDR2 is SYDVKM. The CDR3 region is CASSLQGSTATNEKLFF. CDR3 nucleotide sequence: TGTGCCAGCAGTTTACAGGGCAGTACAGCAACTAATGAAAAACTGTTTTTT.